This T cell receptor (beta chain) was sequenced for a study of cytomegalovirus exposure and HLA in healthy donors. Study-level findings and limits: A later analysis reported that several of the most significant clusters appeared to be linked to common viral pathogens, among them Epstein-Barr virus. An analysis was carried out at a later point. It showed that HLA-associated TCR beta chains were more clonally expanded than equally common non-associated chains. Analyzed later, association rates of TCRs varied across HLA loci, with DRB1 most and HLA-C fewest.

This PCR relied on a set of 60 Vbeta primers and 13 Jbeta primers. Measured with immunoSEQ multiplex PCR; TCRdb has only the in-frame clones, and not every one. The sample records 100,000 to 150,000 clones, 82% being singletons. Concerning this clone: What it binds is not known.

The receptor's source is a boy younger than 10 in good health and CMV-seronegative. Sequencing input: PBMCs.

The CDR3 DNA sequence: TGTGCCACTGCCGGGGTACGTAGCTCCTACAATGAGCAGTTCTTC. Translation: CATAGVRSSYNEQFF. The chain has TRBV6-5 and TRBJ2-1, with TRBD2 as a possible D gene (5 bases). V lost 10 bases to trimming and J lost 0 bases, with 16 bases between them. Germline CDR1 reads MNHEY; CDR2 reads SVGAGI. The length of the CDR3 is 15 residues.